The following is a T cell receptor beta chain sequence with its context. This clonotype was detected only a few times. Its antigen specificity is not known. Per-base qualities were not stored, and no clone one base away is much larger. CDR1 and CDR2, looked up from the germline V gene, are SGHRS and YFSETQ. Deletion took 4 bases off V and 0 bases off J, with a span of 19 bases between the germline ends. The CDR3 runs 17 amino acids, cysteine and phenylalanine included. Only the CDR3 portion is preserved as DNA: 51 bases, with reading frame beginning at the first base. This specimen comes from a study of blood T cells in healthy people across ages (dated by TCRdb to 2014 to 2015). For the study in its entirety: Template switching captured roughly one uniquely barcoded TCR beta cDNA molecule per two T cells in model experiments. Four age groups were formed from the donors: young (average approximately 15 years), middle-aged (around 37), aged (approximately 60) and long-lived (more than 75). Age-related changes in TCR beta repertoire diversity were measured in the study by deep sequencing normalized with unique cDNA molecular identifiers. Using the same blood draw, the study looked at two additional independent replicas of 1 million unique cDNA reads for two donors, one aged 18 to 30 and the other aged 80 or older. Study-level results and caveats: A strong correlation was found between observed TCR beta diversity and the percentage of naive T cells measured by flow cytometry. Because donor CMV infection status was unknown, age-related changes in expanded clonotypes were potentially confounded. Estimates of total diversity from one million sequenced T cells were regarded as lower bounds and underestimates. Compared with the aged group, the long-lived group had more naive CD4+ T cells, fewer expanded clones and increased TCR diversity, suggesting age selection. Observed TCR beta diversity per million T cells fell roughly linearly with age, and a significant reduction was already apparent by age roughly 40. Since profiling was done on bulk unsorted PBMCs, naive and antigen-experienced compartments could not be conclusively compared.

Donors were 30 to 45 systemically healthy Caucasian individuals from Russia aged 6 to 90 years. Ten milliliters of peripheral blood were drawn from each donor into EDTA-treated Vacutainer tubes. Ficoll-Paque density-gradient centrifugation was used to isolate PBMCs, with at least 7 million per sample. Trizol reagent was used to extract total RNA from PBMCs, with at least 6 micrograms per sample. Naive CD45RAhigh/CD27high T cell percentages were measured by flow cytometry on a PBMC aliquot from every donor. Library generation was performed with 5' RACE. The data were produced on an Illumina HiSeq 2500. A second PCR of 7 to 11 cycles was performed with a sample-barcoded 5' primer and a J-beta primer mix. A unique molecular identifier was introduced onto each TCR beta cDNA molecule by a template-switch 5' adaptor carrying 12 random nucleotides. At least 2.5 million CDR3-containing paired-end reads were obtained from each sample. First-strand cDNA synthesis was performed from all RNA using the Mint cDNA synthesis kit, with priming by a TRBC-specific oligonucleotide. After uracil-DNA glycosylase treatment, a first 18-cycle PCR used universal primers M1SS and BC2_uni_R on all cDNA. Per the authors' processing: Each sample was normalized by randomly selecting 1 million high-quality reads, each carrying a distinct molecular identifier. Instead of being binned into consensus sequences, reads that shared molecular identifiers were thrown out. CDR3 identification, clonotype clustering and error correction used MiTCR with a Q25 quality threshold and the strictest error-elimination algorithm. A nonparametric unseen species model with Euler transformation was used to estimate lower-bound total TCR beta diversity. TCRdb's own reprocessing of the public reads used fastp at Q25 and MiXCR and kept productive beta chains. Each CDR3 protein appears once, grouped with its most common genes and DNA. None of the V and J calls come from the authors' own analysis; TCRdb made them. The sample records fewer than 800,000 distinct CDR3 sequences, 20% to 25% of which are singletons. Together, the top ten hold just under 9.5% of the sample.

This sample was shared with a second study, whose subject was T cells of mothers and their children. Looking at the second paper: Nine systemically healthy Caucasian individuals served as donors, namely three mothers together with their six children. cDNA synthesis consumed the entire amount of extracted RNA, loaded at around 1.5 ug RNA in each 15 ul reaction. In the second PCR, the M1S primer added sample barcodes and 2-4 random nucleotides. Over 8.5 million TCR beta CDR3 reads were obtained for each mother, and around 3 million reads were obtained for each child. In both related and unrelated pairs, thymic selection shapes the output of TCR recombination in a similar way, with inherited differences having only a minor effect. Normalized repertoire overlap in related mother-child pairs was always slightly higher than in unrelated mother-child pairs, but the difference was never significant. No persistent microchimeric T cell clones were found, with a detection sensitivity of approximately 110 clones per million clonotypes. In the study, deep NGS was used to compare the TCR beta repertoires of mothers and children, and features distinguishing related mother-child pairs from unrelated individuals were sought. Mothers averaged about 40 +/- 4 years of age and children averaged about 10 +/- 4 years. After adapter ligation was performed with NEBNext reagents, the libraries were sequenced on an Illumina HiSeq 2000 with 100+100 nt paired-end reads. Mother and child libraries were prepared a month apart and sequenced in separate runs to prevent cross-contamination. Between roughly 450,000 and 2,000,000 distinct TCR beta clonotypes were identified per donor. Naive TCR beta clonotypes were estimated from low-frequency clonotypes matched to each donor's FACS-determined naive share, without sorting.

The sequencing sample was made of blood. The receptor comes from a boy aged 10-17 years in good health. The sequence links TRBV5-1 to TRBJ1-1; the D gene is possibly TRBD1, with 5 bases matching. CDR3 sequence: CASSPTGYNSMNTEAFF. The DNA is TGCGCCAGCAGCCCTACAGGTTACAATTCCATGAACACTGAAGCTTTCTTT.